The entry that follows covers one TCR beta chain sequence. This clone was counted between two and nine times. It has no known antigen specificity. Base qualities are not recorded, but no much larger clone differs from it by a single base. TCRbeta CDR3 regions were amplified from genomic DNA using the immunoSEQ Assay, a bias-controlled multiplex PCR. For the original study's pipeline: Within the assay, amplification of reference gene primers was used to estimate how many nucleated cells each sample contained. To quantify the absolute abundance of each unique TCRbeta CDR3 rearrangement, sequence reads were collapsed and filtered. For each sample, productive Simpson clonality was calculated as the square root of Simpson's diversity index across productive rearrangements. Here the immuneACCESS table is served through TCRdb, limited to in-frame sequences with V and J called. Missing clones are a known gap in these copies; in checked studies unresolved V genes cover under half, and the rest lacks a known reason. For V, J and clone size, that table is used; D and trimming come from the DNA. This sample has fewer than 90,000 clones in its table, and about four fifths of those were observed once. The ten largest clones capture 6.3% of the sample.

This sample is drawn from a study of blood T cell repertoires in COVID-19 (dated by TCRdb to the early 2020s). A note on the overall study: Samples from collaborators originated in the United States, Italy and Spain and spanned both the acute and convalescent phases of COVID-19. Where available, HLA class I and class II types were obtained from metadata supplied by the sample provider rather than from assay-based typing. The dataset comprised deeply sampled blood TCRbeta repertoires from subjects exposed to, actively infected with, or recovered from COVID-19. The prospective study material was composed of cDNA or gDNA derived from T cells, B-cell-depleted T cells, or PBMCs. Sample metadata almost always included a de-identified subject ID, COVID-19 status, age in years and sex. Samples came from the ongoing ImmuneRACE study (first 160 participants) plus 1,254 subjects from 6 global collaborators. A freely available public database, intended as a resource for researchers studying the immune response to SARS-CoV-2, is where the repertoires were released.

The CDR3 goes from the cysteine to the phenylalanine over 12 residues. Only the CDR3 portion is preserved as DNA: 36 bases, with reading frame beginning at the first base. V is reduced by 7 bases and J by 5 bases, leaving a spacing of 11 bases between them. From the germline V gene, CDR1 is SQVTM and CDR2 is ANQGSEA. Findings and caveats that apply to the study as a whole: The quantity of clinical and demographic metadata differed by source and by participant and was supplied without curation.

In Seattle, one collaborating source enrolled patients while the infection was active and tracked those patients longitudinally over the course of disease. The collaborating institutions used their own protocols to collect whole blood in K2EDTA tubes. For TCRbeta analysis, collaborators shipped samples as frozen whole blood, isolated PBMCs, or DNA extracted from either of those sample types. The receptor was derived from a man between 65 and 85 years old with COVID-19, enrolled during active disease. The chain uses TRBV29-1 and TRBJ2-2, with TRBD1 tentatively as D gene (6 bases match). The sample was peripheral blood. The base sequence is TGCAGCGCTCGACAGGATACCGGGGAGCTGTTTTTT. Its protein product is CSARQDTGELFF.